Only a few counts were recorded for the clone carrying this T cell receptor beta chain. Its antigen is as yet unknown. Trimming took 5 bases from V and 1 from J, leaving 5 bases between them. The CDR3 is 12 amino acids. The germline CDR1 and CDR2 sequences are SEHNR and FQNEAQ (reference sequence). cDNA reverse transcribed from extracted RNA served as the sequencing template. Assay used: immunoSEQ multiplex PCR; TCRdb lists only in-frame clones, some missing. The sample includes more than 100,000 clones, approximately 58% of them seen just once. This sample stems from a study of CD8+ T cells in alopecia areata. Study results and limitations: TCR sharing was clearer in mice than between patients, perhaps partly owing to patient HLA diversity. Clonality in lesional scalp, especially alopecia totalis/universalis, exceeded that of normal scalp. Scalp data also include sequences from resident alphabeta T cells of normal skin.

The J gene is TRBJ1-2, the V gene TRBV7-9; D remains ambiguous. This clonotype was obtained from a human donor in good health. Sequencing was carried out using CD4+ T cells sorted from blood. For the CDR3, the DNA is TGTGCCAGCAGCAGCAGTAACTATGGCTACACCTTC. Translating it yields CASSSSNYGYTF. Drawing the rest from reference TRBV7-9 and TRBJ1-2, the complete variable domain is DTGVSQNPRHKITKRGQNVTFRCDPISEHNRLYWYRQTLGQGPEFLTYFQNEAQLEKSRLLSDRFSAERPKGSFSTLEIQRTEQGDSAMYLCASSSSNYGYTFGSGTRLTVV.